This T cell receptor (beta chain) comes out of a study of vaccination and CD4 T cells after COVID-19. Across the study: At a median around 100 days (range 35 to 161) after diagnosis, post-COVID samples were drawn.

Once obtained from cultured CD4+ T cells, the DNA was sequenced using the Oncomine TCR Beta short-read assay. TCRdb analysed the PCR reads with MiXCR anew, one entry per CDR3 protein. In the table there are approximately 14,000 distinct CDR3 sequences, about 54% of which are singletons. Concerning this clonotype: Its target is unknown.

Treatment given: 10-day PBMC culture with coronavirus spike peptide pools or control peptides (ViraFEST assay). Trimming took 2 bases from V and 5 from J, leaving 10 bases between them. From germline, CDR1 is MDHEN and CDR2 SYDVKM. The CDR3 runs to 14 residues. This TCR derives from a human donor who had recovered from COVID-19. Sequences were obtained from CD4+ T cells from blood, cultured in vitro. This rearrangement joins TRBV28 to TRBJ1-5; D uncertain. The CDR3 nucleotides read TGTGCCAGCAGTTTAGGGTTTGGCGATCAGCCCCAGCATTTT. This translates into CASSLGFGDQPQHF.